This TCR beta chain was observed in a study of cytomegalovirus exposure and HLA in healthy donors. In the study overall: Approximately 180 million T cells yielded 90 million to 130 million unique TCR beta sequences, as an earlier analysis found.

Overall study findings and caveats: In terms of immune exposure information, only CMV serostatus was available.

The PCR had 60 Vbeta and 13 Jbeta primers. This table comes from immunoSEQ multiplex PCR, and its TCRdb copy is limited to in-frame clones, with some not included. The sample includes 150,000 to 200,000 clones, 77% of them seen just once. About this clone: The antigen is not known.

CDR1 and CDR2 (germline): PRHDT, FYEKMQ (reference sequence). The CDR3 runs 14 residues. V was pared by 3 bases and J by 3 bases, with 12 bases between. The sequence came from a woman in her twenties or thirties in good health and CMV-seronegative. The rearrangement uses TRBV13 and TRBJ2-7, with D maybe TRBD2 (6 bases). Input material: PBMCs. CDR3 in amino acids: CASSFAGRVYEQYF. The CDR3 DNA reads TGTGCCAGCAGCTTCGCGGGGCGAGTCTACGAGCAGTACTTC.